In this sample, the clone carrying this T cell receptor (beta chain) turned up many times. CDR3 size: 15 residues. The V end lost 7 bases, the J end lost 4 bases, and 22 bases lay between the germline ends. Germline loops: CDR1 GTSNPN, CDR2 SVGIG (reference sequence). Time point meaning: newly diagnosed GD, antithyroid drugs for less than 3 months. Extracted PBMC RNA gave rise to the TCR library. This sample was taken from a study of regulatory T cells in long-lasting Graves disease. The authors built TCR beta libraries using iRepertoire HTBI primers and Arm-PCR of CDR3 regions. Each CDR3 protein is one row after TCRdb ran MiXCR on the multiplex PCR reads. The sample holds around 420,000 distinct CDR3 sequences, 15% seen once. The sample was also linked to a second study, of T cells in Graves' hyperthyroidism and ophthalmopathy.

Material: peripheral blood mononuclear cells (PBMCs), obtained at new diagnosis, from a patient treated with antithyroid drugs. This sequence originates from a woman aged 40 to 50 with Graves disease. The chain joins TRBV30 to TRBJ1-2; tentatively, D is TRBD1 (5 bases). The CDR3: CASRRVGRVGYGYTF. The CDR3 nucleotides read TGTGCCTCCCGGAGGGTGGGACGGGTCGGCTATGGCTACACCTTC.